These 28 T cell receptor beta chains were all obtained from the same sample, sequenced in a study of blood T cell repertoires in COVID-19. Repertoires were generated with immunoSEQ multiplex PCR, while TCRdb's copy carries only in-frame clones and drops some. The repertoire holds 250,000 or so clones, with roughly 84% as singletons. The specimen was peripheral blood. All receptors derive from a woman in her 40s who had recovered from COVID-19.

The CDR3 bases are TGCAGCGTTGAGCGGGGGGCGGGAGAGACCCAGTACTTC. It translates to CSVERGAGETQYF. The V call is TRBV29-1, the J call TRBJ2-5; 8 bases align to TRBD2. With 3 bases clipped from V and 4 bases from J, the junction kept 4 bases outside the gene matches. This CDR3 is 13 amino acids long. Germline CDR1 SQVTM, CDR2 ANQGSEA.

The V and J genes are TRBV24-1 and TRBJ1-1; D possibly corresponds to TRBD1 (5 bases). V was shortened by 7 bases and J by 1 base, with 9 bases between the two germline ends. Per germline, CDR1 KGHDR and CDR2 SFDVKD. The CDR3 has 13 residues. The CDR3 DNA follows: TGTGCCACCAGGGATGACAGGAACACTGAAGCTTTCTTT. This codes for CATRDDRNTEAFF.

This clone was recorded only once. The CDR3 sequence is CASSLNLQETQYF. The DNA for the CDR3 is TGTGCCAGCAGCTTGAACTTACAAGAGACCCAGTACTTC. The chain is built from TRBV7-8 and TRBJ2-5, with D hard to call. This CDR3 is built from 13 residues. Trimming took off 3 bases at V and 2 bases at J, with 7 bases between the two ends. Germline values: CDR1 SGHVS, CDR2 FQNEAQ. Full variable domain (outside the CDR3, taken from reference TRBV7-8 and TRBJ2-5): GAGVSQSPRYKVAKRGQDVALRCDPISGHVSLFWYQQALGQGPEFLTYFQNEAQLDKSGLPSDRFFAERPEGSVSTLKIQRTQQEDSAVYLCASSLNLQETQYFGPGTRLLVL.

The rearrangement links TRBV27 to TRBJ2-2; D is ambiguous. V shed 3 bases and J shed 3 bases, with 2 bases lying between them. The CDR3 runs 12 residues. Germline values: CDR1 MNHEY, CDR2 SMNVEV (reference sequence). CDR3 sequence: CASSFDTGELFF. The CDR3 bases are TGTGCCAGCAGTTTCGACACCGGGGAGCTGTTTTTT.

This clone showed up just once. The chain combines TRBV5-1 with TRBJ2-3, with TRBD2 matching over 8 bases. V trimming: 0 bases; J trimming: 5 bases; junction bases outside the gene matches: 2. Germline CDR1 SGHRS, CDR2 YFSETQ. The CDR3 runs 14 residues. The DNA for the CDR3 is TGCGCCAGCAGCTTGGTCCTAGCGGGAGATACGCAGTATTTT. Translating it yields CASSLVLAGDTQYF. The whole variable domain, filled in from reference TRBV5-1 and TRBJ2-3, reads KAGVTQTPRYLIKTRGQQVTLSCSPISGHRSVSWYQQTPGQGLQFLFEYFSETQRNKGNFPGRFSGRQFSNSRSEMNVSTLELGDSALYLCASSLVLAGDTQYFGPGTRLTVL.

In DNA, the CDR3 is TGTGCCAGCTCCCAGGCTATGAACACTGAAGCTTTCTTT. Translation gives CASSQAMNTEAFF. V and J are TRBV18 and TRBJ1-1, with unresolved D. This CDR3 is 13 amino acids long. Germline-derived CDR1 and CDR2 are KGHSH and LQKENI. V lost 6 bases to trimming and J lost 0 bases, with 8 bases between them.

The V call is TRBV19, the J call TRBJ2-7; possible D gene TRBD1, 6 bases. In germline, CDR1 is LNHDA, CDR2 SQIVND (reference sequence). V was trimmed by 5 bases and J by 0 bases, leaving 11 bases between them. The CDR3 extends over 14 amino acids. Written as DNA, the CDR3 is TGTGCCAGTAGTGTCCAGGGGACCTCCTACGAGCAGTACTTC. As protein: CASSVQGTSYEQYF.

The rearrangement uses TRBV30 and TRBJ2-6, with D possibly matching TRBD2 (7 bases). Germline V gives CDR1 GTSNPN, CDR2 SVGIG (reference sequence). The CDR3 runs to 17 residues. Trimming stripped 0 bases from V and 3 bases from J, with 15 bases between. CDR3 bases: TGTGCCTGGAGTGTACTGGGGGGGCTGGATGGGGCCAACGTCCTGACTTTC. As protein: CAWSVLGGLDGANVLTF.

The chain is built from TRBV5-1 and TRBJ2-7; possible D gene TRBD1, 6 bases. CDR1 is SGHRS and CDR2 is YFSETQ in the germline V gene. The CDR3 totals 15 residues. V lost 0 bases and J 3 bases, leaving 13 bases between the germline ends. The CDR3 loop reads CASSLGGPLGYEQYF. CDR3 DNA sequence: TGCGCCAGCAGCTTGGGGGGGCCGTTAGGCTACGAGCAGTACTTC.

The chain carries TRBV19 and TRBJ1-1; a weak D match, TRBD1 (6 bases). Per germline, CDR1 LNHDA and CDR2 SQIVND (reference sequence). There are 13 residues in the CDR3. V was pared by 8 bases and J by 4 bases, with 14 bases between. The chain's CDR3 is CASARRGGTEAFF. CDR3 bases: TGTGCCAGTGCACGGAGGGGGGGCACTGAAGCTTTCTTT.

Written as DNA, the CDR3 is TGTGCCAGCTCACCAAATTCGCCGGGACAGGGCTATGGCTACACCTTC. Translating it yields CASSPNSPGQGYGYTF. This chain connects TRBV18 to TRBJ1-2; 9 bases are shared with TRBD1. Germline CDR1 reads KGHSH; CDR2 reads LQKENI. Trimming cost V 2 bases and J 4 bases; bases outside gene matches: 8. The CDR3 length is 16 residues.

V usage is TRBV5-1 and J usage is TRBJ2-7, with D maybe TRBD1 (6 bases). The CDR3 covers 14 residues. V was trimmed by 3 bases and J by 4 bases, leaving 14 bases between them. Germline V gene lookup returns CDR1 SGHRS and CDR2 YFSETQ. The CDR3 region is CASSSSTGDYEQYF. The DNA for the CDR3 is TGCGCCAGCAGCTCCTCGACAGGCGATTACGAGCAGTACTTC.

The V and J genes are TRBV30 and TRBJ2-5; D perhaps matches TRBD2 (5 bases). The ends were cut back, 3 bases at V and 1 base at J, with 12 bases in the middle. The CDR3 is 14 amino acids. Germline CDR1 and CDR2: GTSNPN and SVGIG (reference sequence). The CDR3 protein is CAWSALRAQETQYF. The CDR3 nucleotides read TGTGCCTGGAGCGCCTTGAGGGCCCAAGAGACCCAGTACTTC.

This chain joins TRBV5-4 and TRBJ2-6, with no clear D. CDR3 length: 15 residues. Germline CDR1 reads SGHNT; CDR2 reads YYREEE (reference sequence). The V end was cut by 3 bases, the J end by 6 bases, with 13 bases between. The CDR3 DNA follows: TGTGCCAGCAGCTCCGCGTTAAGTGAGGCCAACGTCCTGACTTTC. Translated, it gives CASSSALSEANVLTF.

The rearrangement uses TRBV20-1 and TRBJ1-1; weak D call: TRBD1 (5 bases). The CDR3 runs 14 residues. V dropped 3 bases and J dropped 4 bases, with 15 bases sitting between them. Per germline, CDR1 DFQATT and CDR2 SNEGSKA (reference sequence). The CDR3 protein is CSASVLEGLTEAFF. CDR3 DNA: TGCAGTGCTAGTGTCCTGGAGGGGCTCACTGAAGCTTTCTTT.

The CDR3: CAWSVGQGFGGNQPQHF. CDR3 nucleotide sequence: TGTGCCTGGAGTGTTGGACAGGGTTTCGGCGGCAATCAGCCCCAGCATTTT. The chain couples TRBV30 to TRBJ1-5; TRBD1 agrees at 8 bases. J gave up 2 bases and V 0 bases, and 9 bases lay outside the gene matches. Germline V gene data show CDR1 as GTSNPN and CDR2 as SVGIG (reference sequence). The CDR3 contains 17 residues. The entire variable domain, with the rest obtained from reference TRBV30 and TRBJ1-5, is as follows: SQTIHQWPATLVQPVGSPLSLECTVEGTSNPNLYWYRQAAGRGLQLLFYSVGIGQISSEVPQNLSASRPQDRQFILSSKKLLLSDSGFYLCAWSVGQGFGGNQPQHFGDGTRLSIL.

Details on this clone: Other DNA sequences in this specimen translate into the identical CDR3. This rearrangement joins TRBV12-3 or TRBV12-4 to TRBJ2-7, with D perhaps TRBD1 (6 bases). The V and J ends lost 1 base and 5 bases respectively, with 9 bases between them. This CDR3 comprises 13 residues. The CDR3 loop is CASSLGQGHEQYF. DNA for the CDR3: TGTGCCAGCAGTTTAGGGCAGGGGCACGAGCAGTACTTC.

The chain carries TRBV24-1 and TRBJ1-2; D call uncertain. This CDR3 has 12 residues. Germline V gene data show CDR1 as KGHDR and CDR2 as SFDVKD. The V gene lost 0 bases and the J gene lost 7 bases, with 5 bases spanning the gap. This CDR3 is CATSDLRGGYTF. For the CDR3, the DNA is TGTGCCACCAGTGATTTGCGCGGTGGCTACACCTTC.

The CDR3 is CASSQGFYRKRDSPLHF. The CDR3 DNA reads as TGTGCCAGCAGCCAAGGTTTTTACAGGAAAAGGGATTCACCCCTCCACTTT. The chain joins TRBV14 to TRBJ1-6; D possibly corresponds to TRBD1 (5 bases). This CDR3 has 17 residues. Trimming removed 1 base at V and 8 bases at J, with 18 bases between. Germline V gives CDR1 SGHDN, CDR2 FVKESK.

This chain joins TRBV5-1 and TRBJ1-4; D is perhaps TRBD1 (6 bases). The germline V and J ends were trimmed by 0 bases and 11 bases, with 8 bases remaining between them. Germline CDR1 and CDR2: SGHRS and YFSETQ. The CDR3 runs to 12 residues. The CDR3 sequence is CASSLEGGKLFF. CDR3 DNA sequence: TGCGCCAGCAGCTTGGAGGGGGGGAAACTGTTTTTT.

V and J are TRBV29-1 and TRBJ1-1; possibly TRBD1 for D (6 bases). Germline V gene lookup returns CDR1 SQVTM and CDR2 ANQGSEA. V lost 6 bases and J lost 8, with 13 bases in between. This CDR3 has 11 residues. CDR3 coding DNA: TGCAGCGTCAGTGGGGGGGCCGAAGCTTTCTTT. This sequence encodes CSVSGGAEAFF.

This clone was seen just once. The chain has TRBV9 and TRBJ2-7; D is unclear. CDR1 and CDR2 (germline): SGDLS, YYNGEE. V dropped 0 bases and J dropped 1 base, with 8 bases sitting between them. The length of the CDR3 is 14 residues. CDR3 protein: CASSVAVASYEQYF. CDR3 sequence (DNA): TGTGCCAGCAGCGTAGCGGTCGCTTCCTACGAGCAGTACTTC.

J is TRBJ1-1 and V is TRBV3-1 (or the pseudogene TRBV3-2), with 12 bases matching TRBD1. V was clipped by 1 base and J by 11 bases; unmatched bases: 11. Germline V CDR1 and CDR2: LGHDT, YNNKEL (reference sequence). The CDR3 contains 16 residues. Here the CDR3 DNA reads TGTGCCAGCAGCCAAGTACCGGGACAGGGGGCTTTAAGGGCTTTCTTT. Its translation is CASSQVPGQGALRAFF.

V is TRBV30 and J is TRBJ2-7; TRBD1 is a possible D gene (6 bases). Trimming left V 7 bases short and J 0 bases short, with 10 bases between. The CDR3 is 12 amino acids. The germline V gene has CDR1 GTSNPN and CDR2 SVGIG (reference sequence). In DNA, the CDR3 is TGTGCCTCCCGGGACATCTCCTACGAGCAGTACTTC. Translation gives CASRDISYEQYF.

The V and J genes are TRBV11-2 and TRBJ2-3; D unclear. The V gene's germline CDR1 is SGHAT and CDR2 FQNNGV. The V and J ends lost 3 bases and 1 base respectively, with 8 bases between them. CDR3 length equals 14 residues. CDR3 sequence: CASSLEIGTDTQYF. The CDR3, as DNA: TGTGCCAGCAGCTTGGAGATAGGCACAGATACGCAGTATTTT.

CDR3 coding DNA: TGTGCCAGCAGTGAGGACAGGGACACCGGGGAGCTGTTTTTT. Amino acids: CASSEDRDTGELFF. V and J are TRBV2 and TRBJ2-2; 8 positions match TRBD1. CDR1 is SNHLY and CDR2 is FYNNEI in the germline V gene. The trim removed 3 bases at V and 3 bases at J, leaving 0 bases unmatched. This CDR3 region has 14 residues.

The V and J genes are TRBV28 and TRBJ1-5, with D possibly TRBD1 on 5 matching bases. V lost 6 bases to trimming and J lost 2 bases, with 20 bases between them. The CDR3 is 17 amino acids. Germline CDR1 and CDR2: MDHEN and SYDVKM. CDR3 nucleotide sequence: TGTGCCAGCAGCCGTATGACAGTAACATCGGGCAATCAGCCCCAGCATTTT. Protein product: CASSRMTVTSGNQPQHF.

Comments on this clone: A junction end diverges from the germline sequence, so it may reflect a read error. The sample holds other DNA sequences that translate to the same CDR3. The CDR3 DNA follows: TGTGCTAGCAGCCCGGGGAGGGCGGATCAAGAGACCCAGTACTTC. It codes for CASSPGRADQETQYF. The chain joins TRBV5-4 to TRBJ2-5, with 7 bases fitting TRBD2. CDR3 length: 15 residues. Germline V gives CDR1 SGHNT, CDR2 YYREEE (reference sequence).